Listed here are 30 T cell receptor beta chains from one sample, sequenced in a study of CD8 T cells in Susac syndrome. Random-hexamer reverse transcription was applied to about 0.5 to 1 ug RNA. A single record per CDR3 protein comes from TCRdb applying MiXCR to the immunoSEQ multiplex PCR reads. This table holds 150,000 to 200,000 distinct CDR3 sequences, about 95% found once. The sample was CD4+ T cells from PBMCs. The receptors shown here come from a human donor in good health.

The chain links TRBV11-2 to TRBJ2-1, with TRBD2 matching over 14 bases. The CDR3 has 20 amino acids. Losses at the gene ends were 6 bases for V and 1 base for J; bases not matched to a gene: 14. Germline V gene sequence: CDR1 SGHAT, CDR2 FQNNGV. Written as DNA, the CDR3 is TGTGCCAGCAGTTTCCACCCCGGGACTAGCGGGAGAGGGTCCTACAATGAGCAGTTCTTC. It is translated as CASSFHPGTSGRGSYNEQFF.

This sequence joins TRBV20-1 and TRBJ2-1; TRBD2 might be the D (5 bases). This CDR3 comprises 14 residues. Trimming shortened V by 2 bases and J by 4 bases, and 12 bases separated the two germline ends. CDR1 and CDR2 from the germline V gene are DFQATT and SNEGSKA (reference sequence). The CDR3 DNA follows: TGCAGTGCTAGATCCTATGGACTGTACAATGAGCAGTTCTTC. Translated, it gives CSARSYGLYNEQFF.

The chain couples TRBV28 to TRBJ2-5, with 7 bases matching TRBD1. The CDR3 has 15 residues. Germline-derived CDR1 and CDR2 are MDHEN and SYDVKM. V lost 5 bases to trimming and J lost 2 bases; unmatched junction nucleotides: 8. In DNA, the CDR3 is TGTGCCAGCAGTGCCGCGACAGGGACGCAAGAGACCCAGTACTTC. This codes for CASSAATGTQETQYF.

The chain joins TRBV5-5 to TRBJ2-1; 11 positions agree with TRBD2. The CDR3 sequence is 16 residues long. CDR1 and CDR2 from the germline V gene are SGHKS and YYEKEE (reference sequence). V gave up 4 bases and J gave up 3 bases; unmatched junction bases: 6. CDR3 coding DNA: TGTGCCAGCAGCCGGGATACTAGCGGGAGCTACAATGAGCAGTTCTTC. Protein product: CASSRDTSGSYNEQFF.

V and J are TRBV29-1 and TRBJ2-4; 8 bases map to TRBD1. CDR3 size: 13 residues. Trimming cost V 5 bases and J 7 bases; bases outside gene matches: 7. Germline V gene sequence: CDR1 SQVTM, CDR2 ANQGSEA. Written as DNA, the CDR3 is TGCAGCGTTTCTACCCGACAGGGGAACATTCAGTACTTC. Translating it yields CSVSTRQGNIQYF.

The CDR3 sequence is CASSSLAGVNYEQYF. The CDR3 bases are TGTGCCAGCAGTTCACTAGCGGGAGTCAATTACGAGCAGTACTTC. The V gene is TRBV28, the J gene TRBJ2-7, with 11 bases matching TRBD2. Losses at the gene ends were 4 bases for V and 4 bases for J; bases not matched to a gene: 6. Germline V gene data show CDR1 as MDHEN and CDR2 as SYDVKM. This CDR3 has 15 amino acids.

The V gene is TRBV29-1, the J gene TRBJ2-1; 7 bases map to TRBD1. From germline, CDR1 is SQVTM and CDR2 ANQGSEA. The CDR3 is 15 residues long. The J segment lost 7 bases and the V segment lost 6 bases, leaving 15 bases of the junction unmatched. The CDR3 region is CSVDSMTGRWNEQFF. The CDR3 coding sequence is TGCAGCGTAGATAGCATGACAGGGCGGTGGAATGAGCAGTTCTTC.

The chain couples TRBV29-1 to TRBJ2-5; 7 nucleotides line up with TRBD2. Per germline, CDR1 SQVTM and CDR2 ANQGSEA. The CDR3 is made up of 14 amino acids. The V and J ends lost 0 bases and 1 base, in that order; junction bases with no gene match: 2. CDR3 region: CSVEETSAQETQYF. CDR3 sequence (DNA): TGCAGCGTTGAAGAAACTAGCGCCCAAGAGACCCAGTACTTC.

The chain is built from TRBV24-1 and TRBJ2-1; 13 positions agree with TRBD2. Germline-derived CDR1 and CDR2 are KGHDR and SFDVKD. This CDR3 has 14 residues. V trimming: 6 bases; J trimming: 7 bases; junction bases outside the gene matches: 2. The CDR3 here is CATSTSGRGNEQFF. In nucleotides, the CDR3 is TGTGCCACCAGTACTAGCGGGAGGGGGAATGAGCAGTTCTTC.

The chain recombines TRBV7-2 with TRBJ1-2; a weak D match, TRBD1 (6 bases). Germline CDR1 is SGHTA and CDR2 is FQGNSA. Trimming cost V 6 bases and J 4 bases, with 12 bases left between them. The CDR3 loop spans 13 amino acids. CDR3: CASSRQALYGYTF. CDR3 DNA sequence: TGTGCCAGCAGTCGACAGGCCCTCTATGGCTACACCTTC. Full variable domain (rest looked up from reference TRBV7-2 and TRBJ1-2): GAGVSQSPSNKVTEKGKDVELRCDPISGHTALYWYRQSLGQGLEFLIYFQGNSAPDKSGLPSDRFSAERTGGSVSTLTIQRTQQEDSAVYLCASSRQALYGYTFGSGTRLTVV.

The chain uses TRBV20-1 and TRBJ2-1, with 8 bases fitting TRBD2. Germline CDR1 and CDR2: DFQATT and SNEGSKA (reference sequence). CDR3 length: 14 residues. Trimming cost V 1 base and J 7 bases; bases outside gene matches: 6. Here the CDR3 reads CSARVREVWNEQFF. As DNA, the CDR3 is TGCAGTGCTAGAGTGCGGGAGGTTTGGAATGAGCAGTTCTTC.

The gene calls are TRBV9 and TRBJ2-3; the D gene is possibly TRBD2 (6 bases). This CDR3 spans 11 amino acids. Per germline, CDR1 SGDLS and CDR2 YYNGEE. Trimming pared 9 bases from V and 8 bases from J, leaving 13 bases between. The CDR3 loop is CATGTDTTQYF. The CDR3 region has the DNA TGTGCCACCGGGACTGATACTACGCAGTATTTT.

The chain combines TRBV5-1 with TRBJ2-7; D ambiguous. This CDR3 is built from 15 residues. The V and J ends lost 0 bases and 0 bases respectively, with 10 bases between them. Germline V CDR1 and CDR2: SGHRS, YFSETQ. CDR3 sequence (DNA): TGCGCCAGCAGCTTGGCCCCCGGCAGCTCCTACGAGCAGTACTTC. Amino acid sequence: CASSLAPGSSYEQYF. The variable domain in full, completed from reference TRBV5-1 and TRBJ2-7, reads KAGVTQTPRYLIKTRGQQVTLSCSPISGHRSVSWYQQTPGQGLQFLFEYFSETQRNKGNFPGRFSGRQFSNSRSEMNVSTLELGDSALYLCASSLAPGSSYEQYFGPGTRLTVT.

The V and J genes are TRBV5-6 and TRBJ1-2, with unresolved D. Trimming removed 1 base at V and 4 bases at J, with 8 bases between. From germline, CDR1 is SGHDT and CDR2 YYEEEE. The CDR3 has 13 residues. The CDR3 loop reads CASSLSRTYGYTF. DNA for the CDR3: TGTGCCAGCAGCTTGTCCCGGACCTATGGCTACACCTTC.

Written as DNA, the CDR3 is TGTGCCAGTAGTCTGCAGGACACGCCCCAGCATTTT. Translating gives CASSLQDTPQHF. This chain uses TRBV19 with TRBJ1-5, with TRBD1 as a possible D gene (5 bases). The CDR3 is 12 residues long. V was clipped by 5 bases and J by 9 bases, with 11 bases between them. Germline V gene lookup returns CDR1 LNHDA and CDR2 SQIVND (reference sequence).

The CDR3 spells CASSGTGGWNEQFF. In DNA, the CDR3 is TGCGCCAGCTCCGGGACAGGGGGTTGGAATGAGCAGTTCTTC. The chain is built from TRBV5-1 and TRBJ2-1; 11 nucleotides match TRBD1. The CDR3 extends over 14 amino acids. Germline V gene sequence: CDR1 SGHRS, CDR2 YFSETQ. The junction had 7 bases not matched to a gene; V was cut back by 7 bases and J by 7 bases.

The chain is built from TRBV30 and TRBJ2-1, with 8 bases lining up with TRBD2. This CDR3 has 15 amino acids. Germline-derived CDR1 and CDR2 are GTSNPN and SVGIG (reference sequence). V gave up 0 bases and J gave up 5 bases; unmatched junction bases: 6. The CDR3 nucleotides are TGTGCCTGGAGTGTAAGGCTAGCGGGTAACAATGAGCAGTTCTTC. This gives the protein CAWSVRLAGNNEQFF. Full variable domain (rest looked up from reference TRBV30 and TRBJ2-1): SQTIHQWPATLVQPVGSPLSLECTVEGTSNPNLYWYRQAAGRGLQLLFYSVGIGQISSEVPQNLSASRPQDRQFILSSKKLLLSDSGFYLCAWSVRLAGNNEQFFGPGTRLTVL.

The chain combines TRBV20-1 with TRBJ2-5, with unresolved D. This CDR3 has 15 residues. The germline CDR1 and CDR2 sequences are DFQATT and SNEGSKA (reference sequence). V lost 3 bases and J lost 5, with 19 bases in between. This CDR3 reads CSARAPFGLGETQYF. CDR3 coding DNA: TGCAGTGCTAGGGCCCCCTTTGGGCTAGGGGAGACCCAGTACTTC.

CDR3 bases: TGTGCCAGCAGTAAGGGCGGGAGGGCCGGGAATGAGCAGTTCTTC. Protein product: CASSKGGRAGNEQFF. The rearrangement joins TRBV27 to TRBJ2-1; 9 positions agree with TRBD2. The V and J ends lost 5 bases and 7 bases, in that order; junction bases with no gene match: 9. The CDR3 totals 15 residues. Germline values: CDR1 MNHEY, CDR2 SMNVEV (reference sequence).

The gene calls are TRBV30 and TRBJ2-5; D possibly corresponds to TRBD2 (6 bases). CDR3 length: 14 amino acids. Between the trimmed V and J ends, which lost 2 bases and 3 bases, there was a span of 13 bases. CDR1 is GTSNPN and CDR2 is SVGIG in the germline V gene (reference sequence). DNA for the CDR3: TGTGCCTGGAGTCCTTGGGCTAGCGAAGAGACCCAGTACTTC. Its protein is CAWSPWASEETQYF. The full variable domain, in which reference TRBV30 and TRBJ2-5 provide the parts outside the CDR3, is SQTIHQWPATLVQPVGSPLSLECTVEGTSNPNLYWYRQAAGRGLQLLFYSVGIGQISSEVPQNLSASRPQDRQFILSSKKLLLSDSGFYLCAWSPWASEETQYFGPGTRLLVL.

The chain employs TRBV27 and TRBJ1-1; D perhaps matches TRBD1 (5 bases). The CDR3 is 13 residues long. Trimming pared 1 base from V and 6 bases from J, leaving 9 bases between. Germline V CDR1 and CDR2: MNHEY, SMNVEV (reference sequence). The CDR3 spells CASSLYRRAEAFF. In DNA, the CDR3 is TGTGCCAGCAGTTTATACCGCAGGGCTGAAGCTTTCTTT.

The CDR3 region is CAWSGGLGEQYF. In DNA, the CDR3 is TGTGCCTGGAGTGGGGGGTTGGGCGAGCAGTACTTC. J is TRBJ2-7 and V is TRBV30; D assignment may be TRBD1 or TRBD2 (5 bases each). The CDR3 is 12 residues long. The germline V gene encodes CDR1 GTSNPN and CDR2 SVGIG (reference sequence). V was cut by 1 base and J by 6 bases, with 10 bases left in between.

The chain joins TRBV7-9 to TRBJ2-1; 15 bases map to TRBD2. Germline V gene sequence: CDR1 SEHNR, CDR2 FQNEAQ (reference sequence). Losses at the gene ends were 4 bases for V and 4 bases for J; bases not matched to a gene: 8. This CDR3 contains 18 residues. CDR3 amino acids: CASSSPGLAGGPYNEQFF. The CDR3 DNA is TGTGCCAGCAGCTCCCCGGGACTAGCGGGAGGCCCATACAATGAGCAGTTCTTC.

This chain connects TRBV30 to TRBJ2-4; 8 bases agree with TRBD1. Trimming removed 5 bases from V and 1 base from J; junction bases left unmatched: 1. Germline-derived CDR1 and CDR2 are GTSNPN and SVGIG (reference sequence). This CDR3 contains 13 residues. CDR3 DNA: TGTGCCTGGGGACAGGGCGCCAAAAACATTCAGTACTTC. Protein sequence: CAWGQGAKNIQYF.

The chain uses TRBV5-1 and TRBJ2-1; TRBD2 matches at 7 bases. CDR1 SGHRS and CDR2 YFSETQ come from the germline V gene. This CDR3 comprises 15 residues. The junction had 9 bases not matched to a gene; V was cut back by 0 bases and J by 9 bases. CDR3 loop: CASSLGRDYRGEQFF. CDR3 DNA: TGCGCCAGCAGCTTGGGACGGGACTACCGGGGTGAGCAGTTCTTC.

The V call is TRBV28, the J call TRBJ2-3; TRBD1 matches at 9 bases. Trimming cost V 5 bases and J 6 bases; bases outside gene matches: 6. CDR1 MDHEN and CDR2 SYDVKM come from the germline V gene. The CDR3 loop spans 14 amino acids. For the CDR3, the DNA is TGTGCCAGCAGTGCCACAGGGGGCTTGGATACGCAGTATTTT. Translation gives CASSATGGLDTQYF.

The CDR3 nucleotides are TGTGCCAGCAGTGACCGGGACTCCCCTCTCTCTGGGGCCAACGTCCTGACTTTC. Its translation is CASSDRDSPLSGANVLTF. The V and J genes are TRBV28 and TRBJ2-6, with D possibly matching TRBD2 (6 bases). V was cut by 5 bases and J by 0 bases, with 17 bases left in between. Germline loops: CDR1 MDHEN, CDR2 SYDVKM. This CDR3 comprises 18 residues. Full variable domain (rest looked up from reference TRBV28 and TRBJ2-6): DVKVTQSSRYLVKRTGEKVFLECVQDMDHENMFWYRQDPGLGLRLIYFSYDVKMKEKGDIPEGYSVSREKKERFSLILESASTNQTSMYLCASSDRDSPLSGANVLTFGAGSRLTVL.

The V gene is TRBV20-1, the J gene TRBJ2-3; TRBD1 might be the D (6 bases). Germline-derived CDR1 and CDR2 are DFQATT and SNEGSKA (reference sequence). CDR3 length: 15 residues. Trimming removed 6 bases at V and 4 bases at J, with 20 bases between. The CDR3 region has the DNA TGCAGTGCAGGAACAGGGTTTCATGGCGCAGATACGCAGTATTTT. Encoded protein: CSAGTGFHGADTQYF.

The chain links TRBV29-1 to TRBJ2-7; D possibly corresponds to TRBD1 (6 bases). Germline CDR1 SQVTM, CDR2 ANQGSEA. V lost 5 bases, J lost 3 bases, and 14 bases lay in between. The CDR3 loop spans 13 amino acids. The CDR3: CSVCQGPLYEQYF. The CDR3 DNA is TGCAGCGTTTGCCAGGGGCCCCTCTACGAGCAGTACTTC.

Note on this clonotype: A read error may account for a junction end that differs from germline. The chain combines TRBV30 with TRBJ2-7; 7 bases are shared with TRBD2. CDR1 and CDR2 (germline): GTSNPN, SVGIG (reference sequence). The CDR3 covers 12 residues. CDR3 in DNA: TGTGCCTGGAGTTACCAGCGGGGCGAGAAGTACTTC. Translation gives CAWSYQRGEKYF. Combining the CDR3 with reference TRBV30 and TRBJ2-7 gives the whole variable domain SQTIHQWPATLVQPVGSPLSLECTVEGTSNPNLYWYRQAAGRGLQLLFYSVGIGQISSEVPQNLSASRPQDRQFILSSKKLLLSDSGFYLCAWSYQRGEKYFGPGTRLTVT.